Below, one T cell receptor beta chain is given with its context. This sample was included in a study of blood T cell repertoires in COVID-19. Study background: Samples of COVID-19 (acute and convalescent) were obtained from the United States, Italy and Spain.

V was trimmed by 6 bases and J by 0 bases, leaving 12 bases between them. The CDR3 sequence is 14 residues long. Germline V gene sequence: CDR1 LNHDA, CDR2 SQIVND (reference sequence). Generated by immunoSEQ multiplex PCR, the TCRdb table keeps only in-frame clones and is missing some. The data show roughly 400,000 clones, with 88% seen just once and over 2% held by the top ten. Participants, about 18 to 90 years old, spanned approximately 26 US areas. The sequence was collected from a woman between 40 and 55 years old with acute COVID-19. The chain recombines TRBV19 with TRBJ2-7; D remains unclear. Sequencing was performed on PBMCs or T cells enriched from blood (not recorded which). The CDR3 nucleotides are TGTGCCAGTAGCCCCCAACTTTCCTCCTACGAGCAGTACTTC. Translation: CASSPQLSSYEQYF.